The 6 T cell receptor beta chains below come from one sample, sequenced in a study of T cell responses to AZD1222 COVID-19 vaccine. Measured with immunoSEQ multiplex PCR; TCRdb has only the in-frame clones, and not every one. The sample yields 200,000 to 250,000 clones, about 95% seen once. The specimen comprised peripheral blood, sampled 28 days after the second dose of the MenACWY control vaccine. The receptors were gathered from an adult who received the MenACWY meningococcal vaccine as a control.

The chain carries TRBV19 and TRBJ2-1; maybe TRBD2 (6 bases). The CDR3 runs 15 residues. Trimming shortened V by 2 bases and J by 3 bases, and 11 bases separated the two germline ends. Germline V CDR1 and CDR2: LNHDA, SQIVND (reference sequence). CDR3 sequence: CASSIFGGFYNEQFF. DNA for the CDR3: TGTGCCAGTAGTATATTTGGAGGGTTCTACAATGAGCAGTTCTTC.

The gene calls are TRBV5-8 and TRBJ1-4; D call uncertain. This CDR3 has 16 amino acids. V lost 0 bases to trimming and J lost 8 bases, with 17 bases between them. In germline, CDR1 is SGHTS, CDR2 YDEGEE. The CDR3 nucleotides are TGTGCCAGCAGCTTGGCGAGGGCGACTGGTGCGGAAAAACTGTTTTTT. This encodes CASSLARATGAEKLFF.

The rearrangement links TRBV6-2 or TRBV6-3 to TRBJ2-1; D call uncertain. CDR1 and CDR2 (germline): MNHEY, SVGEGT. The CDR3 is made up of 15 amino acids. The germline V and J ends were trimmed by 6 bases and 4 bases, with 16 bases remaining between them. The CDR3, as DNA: TGTGCCAGCAGCCACCTACAAGGACCATACAATGAGCAGTTCTTC. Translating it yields CASSHLQGPYNEQFF.

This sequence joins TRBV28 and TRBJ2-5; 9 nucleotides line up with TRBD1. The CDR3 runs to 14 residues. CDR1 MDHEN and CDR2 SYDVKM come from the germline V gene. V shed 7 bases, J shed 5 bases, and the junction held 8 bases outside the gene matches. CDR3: CASTRGTGQETQYF. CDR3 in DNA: TGTGCCAGCACCCGCGGGACAGGGCAGGAGACCCAGTACTTC.

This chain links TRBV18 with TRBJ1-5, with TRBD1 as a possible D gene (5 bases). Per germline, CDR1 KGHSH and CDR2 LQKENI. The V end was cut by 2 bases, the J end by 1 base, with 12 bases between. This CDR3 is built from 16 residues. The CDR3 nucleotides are TGTGCCAGCTCACCAGGGCAGGGTTGGAGCAATCAGCCCCAGCATTTT. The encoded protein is CASSPGQGWSNQPQHF.

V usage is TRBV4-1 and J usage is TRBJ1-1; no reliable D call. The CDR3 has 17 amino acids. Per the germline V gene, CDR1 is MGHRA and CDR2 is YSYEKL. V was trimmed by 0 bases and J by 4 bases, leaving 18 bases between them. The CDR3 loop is CASSQEAQRGWGTEAFF. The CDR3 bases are TGCGCCAGCAGCCAAGAAGCTCAGCGGGGATGGGGCACTGAAGCTTTCTTT.